One and the same sample provided the 14 T cell receptor beta chains below, sequenced in a study of blood T cell repertoires in COVID-19. Method: immunoSEQ multiplex PCR; TCRdb's copy keeps in-frame clones and lacks some. The profile covers 120,000 or so clones, with around four fifths appearing a single time and about 25% taken by the ten largest. Sequencing input: peripheral blood. Source of these receptors: a human donor in a cohort sampled during active COVID-19.

The chain recombines TRBV2 with TRBJ2-2; the match to TRBD1 covers 8 bases. Trimming cost V 6 bases and J 6 bases; bases outside gene matches: 6. The CDR3 length is 14 residues. CDR1 is SNHLY and CDR2 is FYNNEI in the germline V gene. DNA for the CDR3: TGTGCCAGCAGAATCTTACAGGGGGCCGGGGAGCTGTTTTTT. Protein sequence: CASRILQGAGELFF.

The chain has TRBV11-3 and TRBJ2-1; D not certain. The CDR3 has 15 residues. Germline V gene data show CDR1 as SGHNT and CDR2 as YENEEA. Trimming stripped 1 base from V and 7 bases from J, with 14 bases between. CDR3 sequence (DNA): TGTGCCAGCAGCTTAGGCGTGATCGGGTCAAATGAGCAGTTCTTC. It translates to CASSLGVIGSNEQFF.

V gene TRBV14 combines with J gene TRBJ1-1; 7 bases fit TRBD1. Losses at the gene ends were 6 bases for V and 0 bases for J; bases not matched to a gene: 1. Germline lookup yields CDR1 SGHDN and CDR2 FVKESK. This CDR3 comprises 13 residues. The CDR3 here is CASRGQLNTEAFF. In DNA form, the CDR3 reads TGTGCCAGCAGGGGACAGTTGAACACTGAAGCTTTCTTT.

The sample holds one count of this clone. This rearrangement joins TRBV27 to TRBJ2-1; perhaps TRBD2 as D (5 bases). The ends were cut back, 5 bases at V and 0 bases at J, with 11 bases in the middle. Germline CDR1 MNHEY, CDR2 SMNVEV (reference sequence). The CDR3 contains 15 residues. The CDR3 coding sequence is TGTGCCAGCAGTCCTGGACGGGGCTCCTACAATGAGCAGTTCTTC. Protein product: CASSPGRGSYNEQFF.

The chain employs TRBV19 and TRBJ2-2; TRBD1 might be the D (5 bases). The CDR3 consists of 14 residues. Germline V gene data show CDR1 as LNHDA and CDR2 as SQIVND (reference sequence). Trimming stripped 7 bases from V and 1 base from J, with 10 bases between. The CDR3 DNA sequence: TGTGCCAGTACTCGTAGGGGGAACACCGGGGAGCTGTTTTTT. Its protein is CASTRRGNTGELFF. Full variable domain (outside the CDR3, taken from reference TRBV19 and TRBJ2-2): DGGITQSPKYLFRKEGQNVTLSCEQNLNHDAMYWYRQDPGQGLRLIYYSQIVNDFQKGDIAEGYSVSREKKESFPLTVTSAQKNPTAFYLCASTRRGNTGELFFGEGSRLTVL.

This chain uses TRBV29-1 with TRBJ1-1; no firm D call. CDR1 and CDR2 from the germline V gene are SQVTM and ANQGSEA. With 7 bases removed from V and 7 bases from J, the gap between germline ends came to 13 bases. This CDR3 is 11 amino acids long. The CDR3 loop reads CSASLEFEAFF. The CDR3 coding sequence is TGCAGCGCCTCGTTAGAGTTTGAAGCTTTCTTT.

V is TRBV28 and J is TRBJ1-3; D perhaps matches TRBD1 (5 bases). CDR1 MDHEN and CDR2 SYDVKM come from the germline V gene. With 10 bases removed from V and 4 bases from J, the gap between germline ends came to 14 bases. This CDR3 is 13 amino acids long. The DNA of the CDR3 is TGTGCCACCCAAGGGGCAGGAGGAAACACCATATATTTT. Protein: CATQGAGGNTIYF.

The rearrangement links TRBV18 to TRBJ2-3; D possibly corresponds to TRBD2 (5 bases). Trimming pared 2 bases from V and 6 bases from J, leaving 9 bases between. The CDR3 spans 13 residues. The germline gives CDR1 KGHSH, CDR2 LQKENI. This CDR3 reads CASSPMRDDTQYF. CDR3 DNA sequence: TGTGCCAGCTCACCAATGAGGGATGATACGCAGTATTTT.

J is TRBJ2-1 and V is TRBV28, with unresolved D. The length of the CDR3 is 14 residues. Germline loops: CDR1 MDHEN, CDR2 SYDVKM. V was clipped by 7 bases and J by 0 bases, with 10 bases between them. CDR3 sequence (DNA): TGTGCCAGCAACACGGGTAGCTCCTACAATGAGCAGTTCTTC. Translating gives CASNTGSSYNEQFF.

The CDR3 nucleotides read TGTGCCAGCAGCTCGTACAGGGGGCGCGTCGCTGAAGCTTTCTTT. Amino acid sequence: CASSSYRGRVAEAFF. The chain links TRBV7-3 to TRBJ1-1; 9 positions match TRBD1. With V trimmed by 4 bases and J by 6 bases, 9 bases remained unmatched. CDR1 is SGHTA, CDR2 FQGTGA, per germline. The CDR3 consists of 15 residues.

With respect to this clone: Within the sample, other DNA sequences also encode this same CDR3. The V call is TRBV28, the J call TRBJ1-6; tentatively, D is TRBD1 (5 bases). V lost 6 bases and J lost 5, with 14 bases in between. The CDR3 sequence is 15 residues long. Germline CDR1 reads MDHEN; CDR2 reads SYDVKM. For the CDR3, the DNA is TGTGCCAGCAGCGGGGGGGTGGGGGATAATTCACCCCTCCACTTT. Translating gives CASSGGVGDNSPLHF. Combining the CDR3 with reference TRBV28 and TRBJ1-6 gives the whole variable domain DVKVTQSSRYLVKRTGEKVFLECVQDMDHENMFWYRQDPGLGLRLIYFSYDVKMKEKGDIPEGYSVSREKKERFSLILESASTNQTSMYLCASSGGVGDNSPLHFGNGTRLTVT.

The V call is TRBV7-8, the J call TRBJ2-7, with D maybe TRBD2 (6 bases). Germline assignment: CDR1 SGHVS and CDR2 FQNEAQ. V lost 1 base and J 0 bases, leaving 10 bases between the germline ends. This CDR3 comprises 15 residues. CDR3 region: CASSLVLRGSYEQYF. CDR3 DNA: TGTGCCAGCAGCTTAGTTCTGCGGGGCTCCTACGAGCAGTACTTC.

The chain recombines TRBV29-1 with TRBJ2-5, with a tentative D call TRBD2 (5 bases). Germline V gene lookup returns CDR1 SQVTM and CDR2 ANQGSEA. The germline V and J ends were trimmed by 5 bases and 5 bases, with 12 bases remaining between them. CDR3 size: 12 residues. The CDR3 protein is CSVWRSGETQYF. The CDR3 DNA reads TGCAGCGTTTGGAGGTCGGGGGAGACCCAGTACTTC. Using reference TRBV29-1 and TRBJ2-5 for the parts outside the CDR3, the full variable domain is SAVISQKPSRDICQRGTSLTIQCQVDSQVTMMFWYRQQPGQSLTLIATANQGSEATYESGFVIDKFPISRPNLTFSTLTVSNMSPEDSSIYLCSVWRSGETQYFGPGTRLLVL.

The chain has TRBV18 and TRBJ1-4; 7 nucleotides align to TRBD1. The CDR3 covers 14 residues. V trimming: 2 bases; J trimming: 5 bases; junction bases outside the gene matches: 2. Germline assignment: CDR1 KGHSH and CDR2 LQKENI. CDR3 residues: CASSPGTANEKLFF. CDR3 bases: TGTGCCAGCTCACCAGGGACAGCAAATGAAAAACTGTTTTTT. Full variable domain (rest looked up from reference TRBV18 and TRBJ1-4): NAGVMQNPRHLVRRRGQEARLRCSPMKGHSHVYWYRQLPEEGLKFMVYLQKENIIDESGMPKERFSAEFPKEGPSILRIQQVVRGDSAAYFCASSPGTANEKLFFGSGTQLSVL.